This T cell receptor beta chain appears in the sequencing data of a study of shared clonotypes between healthy human individuals. Overall study: Donor composition was two women and three men, aged 18 to 49.

Sequencing used immunoSEQ multiplex PCR; TCRdb keeps in-frame clones, though not all of them. The sample shows about a million clones, approximately 75% of them seen only once. The sample holds one count of this clone. The CDR3 contains 18 residues. From germline, CDR1 is LNHDA and CDR2 SQIVND (reference sequence). V lost 6 bases and J lost 7, with 27 bases in between. The sample was memory CD4+ T cells from PBMCs. Documented subset: CD45RA-negative fraction. This clonotype was sampled from a young man in good health. Some clones in this sample may be carry-over from other donors' samples. The J gene is TRBJ2-2, the V gene TRBV19; D is tentatively TRBD1 or TRBD2 (5 bases each). Written as DNA, the CDR3 is TGTGCCAGTAGCCTCACCAATCGAGGGGCTCTGCCGATCGGGGAGCTGTTTTTT. It specifies CASSLTNRGALPIGELFF.